Given below is one T cell receptor beta chain in context. The V and J ends lost 2 bases and 0 bases respectively, with 10 bases between them. Germline CDR1 and CDR2: MNHEY and SVGEGT. This CDR3 region has 16 residues. This sample is drawn from a study of control samples from healthy donors and cancer patients. Using immunoSEQ multiplex PCR, the repertoire was profiled, and TCRdb retains in-frame clones only, with some absent. The sample consists of approximately 85,000 clones, roughly 89% of them appearing once. The chain uses TRBV6-2 or TRBV6-3 and TRBJ1-4; D is ambiguous. This receptor was taken from a woman aged 55-70 years in good health. The specimen was blood. Written as DNA, the CDR3 is TGTGCCAGCAGTTACGGGTTCACAGCAACTAATGAAAAACTGTTTTTT. Translated, it gives CASSYGFTATNEKLFF.